Listed here are 18 T cell receptor beta chains from one sample, sequenced in a study of liver allograft versus peripheral blood T cells. Overall study: Comparisons were made between T cell receptor repertoires found in transplanted livers and those circulating in recipients' peripheral blood.

MiXCR, applied by TCRdb to the reads, yields one record per CDR3 protein. This sample has some 2,500 distinct CDR3 sequences, with less than 20% found just once. These receptors all come from a human patient who had a liver transplant. Some T cells may be provided by the graft donor.

This clonotype is medium-sized. The rearrangement links TRBV19 to TRBJ2-7; D remains ambiguous. In germline, CDR1 is LNHDA, CDR2 SQIVND (reference sequence). This CDR3 region has 14 residues. Trimming stripped 5 bases from V and 1 base from J, with 12 bases between. The CDR3 sequence is CASSLVQESYEQYF. In DNA form, the CDR3 reads TGTGCCAGTAGTCTCGTTCAGGAGTCCTACGAGCAGTACTTC. The full variable domain, rest sourced from reference TRBV19 and TRBJ2-7, is DGGITQSPKYLFRKEGQNVTLSCEQNLNHDAMYWYRQDPGQGLRLIYYSQIVNDFQKGDIAEGYSVSREKKESFPLTVTSAQKNPTAFYLCASSLVQESYEQYFGPGTRLTVT.

Sample share makes this clonotype medium-sized. V is TRBV7-2 and J is TRBJ1-2; TRBD1 matches at 7 bases. The CDR3 is 17 amino acids. Trimming removed 0 bases from V and 2 bases from J; junction bases left unmatched: 9. Germline V gene sequence: CDR1 SGHTA, CDR2 FQGNSA. The CDR3 DNA sequence: TGTGCCAGCAGCTTAGCGCCCCCGGGACAGAACAACTATGGCTACACCTTC. Its translation: CASSLAPPGQNNYGYTF.

This clonotype is labeled medium-sized. This sequence joins TRBV5-6 and TRBJ1-1; D is possibly TRBD1 (5 bases). This CDR3 region has 11 residues. The germline V gene has CDR1 SGHDT and CDR2 YYEEEE. With 4 bases removed from V and 7 bases from J, the gap between germline ends came to 8 bases. CDR3 nucleotides: TGTGCCAGCAGCCTGGGGGATGAAGCTTTCTTT. Translation: CASSLGDEAFF. The full variable domain, with the rest looked up from reference TRBV5-6 and TRBJ1-1, is DAGVTQSPTHLIKTRGQQVTLRCSPKSGHDTVSWYQQALGQGPQFIFQYYEEEERQRGNFPDRFSGHQFPNYSSELNVNALLLGDSALYLCASSLGDEAFFGQGTRLTVV.

This clonotype counts as medium-sized (0.01 to 0.1%). This chain connects TRBV27 to TRBJ2-5; D ambiguous. The germline V gene has CDR1 MNHEY and CDR2 SMNVEV (reference sequence). V was cut by 8 bases and J by 2 bases, with 9 bases left in between. This CDR3 has 12 residues. CDR3 sequence (DNA): TGTGCCAGCGGAACAGTTCAAGAGACCCAGTACTTC. Encoded protein: CASGTVQETQYF.

By share of the sample, this clonotype is medium-sized (0.01 to 0.1%). The rearrangement uses TRBV7-2 and TRBJ1-5, with unresolved D. V was pared by 1 base and J by 3 bases, with 4 bases between. Germline CDR1 and CDR2: SGHTA and FQGNSA. CDR3 length: 13 amino acids. CDR3 in DNA: TGTGCCAGCAGCTTAGGGTACAATCAGCCCCAGCATTTT. It specifies CASSLGYNQPQHF. Variable domain in full (rest from reference TRBV7-2 and TRBJ1-5): GAGVSQSPSNKVTEKGKDVELRCDPISGHTALYWYRQSLGQGLEFLIYFQGNSAPDKSGLPSDRFSAERTGGSVSTLTIQRTQQEDSAVYLCASSLGYNQPQHFGDGTRLSIL.

About this clonotype: This may arise from a read error, as a much more abundant clone is one base away. The V and J genes are TRBV11-1 and TRBJ1-6, with D maybe TRBD1 (5 bases). Germline V gene data show CDR1 as SGHAT and CDR2 as FQDESV (reference sequence). CDR3 length: 14 amino acids. The CDR3 DNA reads as TGTGTCAGCAGCTTGGGGGATTATAATTCACCCCTCCACTTT. Its translation: CVSSLGDYNSPLHF.

By share, this clonotype ranks as medium-sized. The CDR3 region has the DNA TGTGCCACCAGTGATGCCCCTCCCACCGGGGAGCTGTTTTTT. Its translation: CATSDAPPTGELFF. This chain links TRBV24-1 with TRBJ2-2; D is unresolved. Germline V CDR1 and CDR2: KGHDR, SFDVKD. V lost 3 bases and J 4 bases, leaving 8 bases between the germline ends. The CDR3 contains 14 residues.

This clonotype qualifies as medium-sized (0.01 to 0.1%). The chain combines TRBV7-9 with TRBJ1-2, with D possibly TRBD1 on 5 matching bases. V was trimmed by 5 bases and J by 10 bases, leaving 14 bases between them. The CDR3 spans 12 residues. Germline V lookup: CDR1 SEHNR, CDR2 FQNEAQ (reference sequence). The DNA for the CDR3 is TGTGCCAGCAGCGGGGGACGGATACTCTACACCTTC. Translating gives CASSGGRILYTF.

This clonotype is medium-sized. The V and J genes are TRBV20-1 and TRBJ1-4; TRBD1 agrees at 8 bases. The length of the CDR3 is 16 residues. With V trimmed by 3 bases and J by 7 bases, 13 bases remained unmatched. Germline values: CDR1 DFQATT, CDR2 SNEGSKA (reference sequence). CDR3 in amino acids: CSASRQGLPFPEKLFF. The CDR3 nucleotides read TGCAGTGCTAGTCGACAGGGGCTCCCTTTTCCTGAAAAACTGTTTTTT.

V gene TRBV6-5 combines with J gene TRBJ2-7, with 8 bases aligning to TRBD1. Per germline, CDR1 MNHEY and CDR2 SVGAGI. Unmatched junction bases numbered 8, after V lost 4 bases and J lost 6 bases. The CDR3 consists of 14 residues. CDR3 in DNA: TGTGCCAGCAGTTCGACCGGGACAGGAATCGAGCAGTACTTC. Translated: CASSSTGTGIEQYF.

This clonotype qualifies as medium-sized. The J gene is TRBJ1-2, the V gene TRBV3-1; D is possibly TRBD1 (5 bases). The CDR3 runs 14 residues. Germline CDR1 and CDR2: LGHDT and YNNKEL (reference sequence). The ends were cut back, 8 bases at V and 4 bases at J, with 17 bases in the middle. CDR3 coding DNA: TGTGCCAGCGGGGAGGGGATCGACCTCTATGGCTACACCTTC. It translates to CASGEGIDLYGYTF.

By sample share, this clonotype is medium-sized (0.01 to 0.1%). The chain combines TRBV6-5 with TRBJ1-4; D is undetermined. V lost 2 bases and J lost 0, with 10 bases in between. Germline V lookup: CDR1 MNHEY, CDR2 SVGAGI. CDR3 length: 16 amino acids. The CDR3 DNA reads as TGTGCCAGCAGTTACCGGGCGGACGCAACTAATGAAAAACTGTTTTTT. This translates into CASSYRADATNEKLFF.

The rearrangement uses TRBV27 and TRBJ2-3, with D unclear. Germline V gene data show CDR1 as MNHEY and CDR2 as SMNVEV (reference sequence). The CDR3 spans 12 residues. Trimming shortened V by 5 bases and J by 6 bases, and 9 bases separated the two germline ends. The CDR3, as DNA: TGTGCCAGCAGTCCTTCTGAGGATACGCAGTATTTT. As protein: CASSPSEDTQYF.

Relative to its sample, this clonotype is medium-sized (0.01 to 0.1%). The chain couples TRBV15 to TRBJ1-4; a possible D gene is TRBD1 (6 bases). The V gene lost 5 bases and the J gene lost 8 bases, with 12 bases spanning the gap. Germline CDR1 and CDR2: LNHNV and YYDKDF (reference sequence). The CDR3 length is 13 residues. DNA for the CDR3: TGTGCCACCAGCCCTACAGGGAACGAAAAACTGTTTTTT. It translates to CATSPTGNEKLFF.

Relative to its sample, this clonotype is medium-sized. This chain joins TRBV5-6 and TRBJ2-7, with D unclear. The CDR3 extends over 11 amino acids. The germline gives CDR1 SGHDT, CDR2 YYEEEE. V was trimmed by 2 bases and J by 5 bases, leaving 5 bases between them. CDR3 in DNA: TGTGCCAGCAGCTTTGGCCACGAGCAGTACTTC. Its translation is CASSFGHEQYF. The entire variable domain, with the rest obtained from reference TRBV5-6 and TRBJ2-7, is as follows: DAGVTQSPTHLIKTRGQQVTLRCSPKSGHDTVSWYQQALGQGPQFIFQYYEEEERQRGNFPDRFSGHQFPNYSSELNVNALLLGDSALYLCASSFGHEQYFGPGTRLTVT.

For this clonotype: A far larger clone is one nucleotide away, so this likely arose from a read error. The chain employs TRBV10-3 and TRBJ1-6; 10 nucleotides agree with TRBD1. CDR1 and CDR2 (germline): ENHRY, SYGVKD. Trimming took 5 bases from V and 7 from J; bases not matched to a gene: 11. The CDR3 covers 17 residues. The CDR3, as DNA: TGTGCCATCAGTCAATCGTCGCCGGGACAGGGGAATTCACCCCTCCACTTT. It codes for CAISQSSPGQGNSPLHF.

By sample share, this clonotype is medium-sized. The chain joins TRBV27 to TRBJ1-6; 7 bases fit TRBD1. Per germline, CDR1 MNHEY and CDR2 SMNVEV (reference sequence). The CDR3 is 14 residues long. The junction had 1 base not matched to a gene; V was cut back by 6 bases and J by 2 bases. In nucleotides, the CDR3 is TGTGCCAGCAGAGGGACAGCCTATAATTCACCCCTCCACTTT. It specifies CASRGTAYNSPLHF.

By share, this clonotype counts as medium-sized (0.01 to 0.1%). The chain is built from TRBV12-3 or TRBV12-4 and TRBJ1-1; the D gene is possibly TRBD1 (5 bases). This CDR3 has 12 amino acids. With 4 bases removed from V and 7 bases from J, the gap between germline ends came to 10 bases. The CDR3 DNA is TGTGCCAGCAGTTCCAGGACAATTGAAGCTTTCTTT. This encodes CASSSRTIEAFF.